This TCR beta chain was identified during a study of cytomegalovirus exposure and HLA in healthy donors. The PCR ran on 60 Vbeta and 13 Jbeta primers. Assay: immunoSEQ multiplex PCR; the TCRdb copy retains only in-frame clones and omits some. The profile covers about 190,000 clones, with 84% appearing a single time and approximately 2.9% taken by the ten largest. This CDR3 spans 18 amino acids. Germline CDR1 LGHNA, CDR2 YNFKEQ. Trimming cost V 0 bases and J 1 base, with 19 bases left between them. The source is a woman aged 50 to 60 in good health and CMV-seropositive. The rearrangement links TRBV4-2 to TRBJ2-7; weak D call: TRBD2 (6 bases). Sequenced: PBMCs. For the CDR3, the DNA is TGTGCCAGCAGCCAAGATTTGATGCGGGGCACATCGTCCTACGAGCAGTACTTC. The encoded protein is CASSQDLMRGTSSYEQYF.